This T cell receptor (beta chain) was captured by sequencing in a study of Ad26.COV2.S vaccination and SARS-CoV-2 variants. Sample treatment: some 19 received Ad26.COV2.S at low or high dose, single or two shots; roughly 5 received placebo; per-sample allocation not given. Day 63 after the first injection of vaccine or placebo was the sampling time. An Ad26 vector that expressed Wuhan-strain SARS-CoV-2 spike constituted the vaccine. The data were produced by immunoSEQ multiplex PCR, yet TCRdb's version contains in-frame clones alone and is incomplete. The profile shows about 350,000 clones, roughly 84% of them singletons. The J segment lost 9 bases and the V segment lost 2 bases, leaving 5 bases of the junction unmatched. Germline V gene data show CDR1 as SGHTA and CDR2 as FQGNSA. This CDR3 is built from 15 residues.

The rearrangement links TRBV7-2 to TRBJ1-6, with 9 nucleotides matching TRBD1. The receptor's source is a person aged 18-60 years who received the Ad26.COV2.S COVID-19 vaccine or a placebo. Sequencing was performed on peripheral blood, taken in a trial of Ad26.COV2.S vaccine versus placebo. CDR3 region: CASSLLQGAASPLHF. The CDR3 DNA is TGTGCCAGCAGCTTACTACAGGGGGCTGCTTCACCCCTCCACTTT.